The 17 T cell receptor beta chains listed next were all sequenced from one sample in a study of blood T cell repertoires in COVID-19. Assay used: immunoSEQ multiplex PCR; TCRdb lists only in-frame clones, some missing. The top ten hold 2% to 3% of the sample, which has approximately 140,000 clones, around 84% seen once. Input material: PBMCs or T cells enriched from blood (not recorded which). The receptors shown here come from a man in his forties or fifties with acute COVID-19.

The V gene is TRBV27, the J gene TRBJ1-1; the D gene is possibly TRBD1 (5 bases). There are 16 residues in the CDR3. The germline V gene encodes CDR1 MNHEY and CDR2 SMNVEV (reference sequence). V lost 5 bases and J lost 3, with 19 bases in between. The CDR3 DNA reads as TGTGCCAGCAGTGGAAGGAAGGGGATACGGGACACTGAAGCTTTCTTT. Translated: CASSGRKGIRDTEAFF.

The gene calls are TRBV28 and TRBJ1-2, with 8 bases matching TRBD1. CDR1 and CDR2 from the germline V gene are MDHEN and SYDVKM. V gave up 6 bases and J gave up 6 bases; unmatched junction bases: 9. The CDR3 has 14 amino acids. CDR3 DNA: TGTGCCAGCAGCCCTACGGGACAGGACCATGGCTACACCTTC. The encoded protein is CASSPTGQDHGYTF.

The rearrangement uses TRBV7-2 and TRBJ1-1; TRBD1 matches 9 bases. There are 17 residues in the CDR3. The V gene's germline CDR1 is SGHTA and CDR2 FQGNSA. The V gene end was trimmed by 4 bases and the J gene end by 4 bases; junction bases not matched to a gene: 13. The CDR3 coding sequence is TGTGCCAGCAGCTCGTGGACAGGGGCTCATAGAGGCACTGAAGCTTTCTTT. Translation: CASSSWTGAHRGTEAFF. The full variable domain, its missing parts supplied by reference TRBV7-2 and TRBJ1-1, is GAGVSQSPSNKVTEKGKDVELRCDPISGHTALYWYRQSLGQGLEFLIYFQGNSAPDKSGLPSDRFSAERTGGSVSTLTIQRTQQEDSAVYLCASSSWTGAHRGTEAFFGQGTRLTVV.

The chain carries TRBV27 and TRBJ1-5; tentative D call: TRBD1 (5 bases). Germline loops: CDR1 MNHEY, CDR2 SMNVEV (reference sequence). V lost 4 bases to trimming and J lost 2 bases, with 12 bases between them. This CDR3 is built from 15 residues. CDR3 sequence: CASSSEGMGNQPQHF. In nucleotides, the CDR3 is TGTGCCAGCAGTTCGGAGGGGATGGGCAATCAGCCCCAGCATTTT.

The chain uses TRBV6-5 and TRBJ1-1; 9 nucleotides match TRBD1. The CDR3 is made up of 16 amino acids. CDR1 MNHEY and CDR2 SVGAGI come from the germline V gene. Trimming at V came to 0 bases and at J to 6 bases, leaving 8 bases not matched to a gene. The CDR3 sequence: CASSYSLNRGRAEAFF. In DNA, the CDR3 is TGTGCCAGCAGTTACTCCTTGAACAGGGGGCGGGCTGAAGCTTTCTTT.

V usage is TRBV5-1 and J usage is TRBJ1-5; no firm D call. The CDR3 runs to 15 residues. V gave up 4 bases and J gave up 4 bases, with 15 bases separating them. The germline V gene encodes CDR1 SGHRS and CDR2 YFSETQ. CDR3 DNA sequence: TGCGCCAGCAGCCCCTACGGGGATGGGAATCAGCCCCAGCATTTT. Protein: CASSPYGDGNQPQHF.

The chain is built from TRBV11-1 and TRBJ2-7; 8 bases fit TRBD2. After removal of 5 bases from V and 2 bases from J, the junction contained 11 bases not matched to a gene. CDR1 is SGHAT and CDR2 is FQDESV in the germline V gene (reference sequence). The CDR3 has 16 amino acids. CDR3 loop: CASSPAGSGGPYEQYF. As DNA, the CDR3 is TGTGCCAGCAGCCCCGCGGGGAGCGGGGGTCCCTACGAGCAGTACTTC.

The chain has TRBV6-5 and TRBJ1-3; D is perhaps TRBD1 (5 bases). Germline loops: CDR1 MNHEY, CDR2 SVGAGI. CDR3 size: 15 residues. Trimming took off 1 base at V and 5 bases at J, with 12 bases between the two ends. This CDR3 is CASSYFQGRRNTIYF. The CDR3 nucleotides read TGTGCCAGCAGTTACTTCCAGGGTCGGAGAAACACCATATATTTT.

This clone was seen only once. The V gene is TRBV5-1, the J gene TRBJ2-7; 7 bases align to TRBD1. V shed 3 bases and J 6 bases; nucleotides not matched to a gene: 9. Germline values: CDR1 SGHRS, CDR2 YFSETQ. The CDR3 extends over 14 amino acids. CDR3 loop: CASSSLDRAREQYF. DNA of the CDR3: TGCGCCAGCAGCTCGCTTGACAGGGCACGCGAGCAGTACTTC.

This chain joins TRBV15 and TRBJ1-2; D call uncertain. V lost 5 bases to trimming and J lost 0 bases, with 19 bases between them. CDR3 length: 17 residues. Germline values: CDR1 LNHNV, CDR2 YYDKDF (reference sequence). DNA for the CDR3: TGTGCCACCAGCTCATTAACTATGATCACCTCTAACTATGGCTACACCTTC. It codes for CATSSLTMITSNYGYTF.

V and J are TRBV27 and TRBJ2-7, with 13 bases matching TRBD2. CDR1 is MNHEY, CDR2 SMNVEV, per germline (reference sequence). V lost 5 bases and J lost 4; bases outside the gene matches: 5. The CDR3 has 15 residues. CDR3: CASSRLAGGGYEQYF. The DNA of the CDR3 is TGTGCCAGCAGTCGACTAGCGGGAGGTGGGTACGAGCAGTACTTC.

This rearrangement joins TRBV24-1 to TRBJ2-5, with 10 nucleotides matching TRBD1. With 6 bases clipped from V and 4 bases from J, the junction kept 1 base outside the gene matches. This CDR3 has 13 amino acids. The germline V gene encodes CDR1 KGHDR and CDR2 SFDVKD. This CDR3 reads CATSRDRGETQYF. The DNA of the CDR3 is TGTGCCACCAGTCGGGACAGGGGAGAGACCCAGTACTTC.

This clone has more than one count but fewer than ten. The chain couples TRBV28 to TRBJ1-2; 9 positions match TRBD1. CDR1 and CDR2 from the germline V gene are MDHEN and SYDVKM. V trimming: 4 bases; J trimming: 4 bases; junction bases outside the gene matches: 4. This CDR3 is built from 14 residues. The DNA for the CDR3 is TGTGCCAGCAGTTCGGGACAGGGATCCTATGGCTACACCTTC. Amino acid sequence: CASSSGQGSYGYTF.

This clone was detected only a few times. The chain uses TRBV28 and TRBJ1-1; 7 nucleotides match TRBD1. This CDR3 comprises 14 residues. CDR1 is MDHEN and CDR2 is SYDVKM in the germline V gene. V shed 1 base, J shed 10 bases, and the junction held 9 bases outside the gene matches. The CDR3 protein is CASSLSRGPVGAFF. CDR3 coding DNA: TGTGCCAGCAGTTTATCGAGGGGGCCCGTGGGAGCTTTCTTT. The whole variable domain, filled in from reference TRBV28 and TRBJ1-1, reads DVKVTQSSRYLVKRTGEKVFLECVQDMDHENMFWYRQDPGLGLRLIYFSYDVKMKEKGDIPEGYSVSREKKERFSLILESASTNQTSMYLCASSLSRGPVGAFFGQGTRLTVV.

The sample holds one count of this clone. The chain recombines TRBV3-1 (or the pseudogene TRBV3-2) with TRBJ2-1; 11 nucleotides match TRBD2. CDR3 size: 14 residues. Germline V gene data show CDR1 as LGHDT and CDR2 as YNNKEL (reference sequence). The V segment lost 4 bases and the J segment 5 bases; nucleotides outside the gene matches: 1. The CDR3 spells CASSLLAGDNEQFF. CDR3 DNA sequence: TGTGCCAGCAGCCTACTAGCGGGAGACAATGAGCAGTTCTTC.

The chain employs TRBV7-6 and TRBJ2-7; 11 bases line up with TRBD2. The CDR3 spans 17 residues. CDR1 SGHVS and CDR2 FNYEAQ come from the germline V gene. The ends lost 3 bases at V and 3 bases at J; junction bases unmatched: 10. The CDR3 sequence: CASSFRLAGGRNYEQYF. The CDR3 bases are TGTGCCAGCAGCTTCCGGCTAGCGGGAGGCCGTAACTACGAGCAGTACTTC.

The CDR3 DNA follows: TGTGCCAGCAGTGAACAATATGTAGCGGGGGGGACCCAGTACTTC. It translates to CASSEQYVAGGTQYF. The V gene is TRBV25-1, the J gene TRBJ2-5, with TRBD2 matching over 10 bases. The CDR3 has 15 residues. Germline V gives CDR1 MGHDK, CDR2 SYGVNS. The ends lost 2 bases at V and 7 bases at J; junction bases unmatched: 7.